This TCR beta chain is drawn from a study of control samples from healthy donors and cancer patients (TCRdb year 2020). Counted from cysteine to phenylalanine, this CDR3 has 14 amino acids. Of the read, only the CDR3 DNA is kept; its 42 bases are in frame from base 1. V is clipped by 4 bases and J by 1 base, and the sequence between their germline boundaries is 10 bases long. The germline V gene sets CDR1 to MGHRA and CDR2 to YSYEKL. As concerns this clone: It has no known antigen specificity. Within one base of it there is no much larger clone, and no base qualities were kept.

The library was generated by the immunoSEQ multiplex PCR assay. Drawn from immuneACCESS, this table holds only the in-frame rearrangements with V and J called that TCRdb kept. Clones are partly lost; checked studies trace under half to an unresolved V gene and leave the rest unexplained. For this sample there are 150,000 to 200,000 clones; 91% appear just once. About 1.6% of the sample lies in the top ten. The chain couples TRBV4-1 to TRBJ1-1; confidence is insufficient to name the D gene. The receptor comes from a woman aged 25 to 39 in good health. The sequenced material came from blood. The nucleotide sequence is TGCGCCAGCAGCCGGGGAACCAGGAACACTGAAGCTTTCTTT. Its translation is CASSRGTRNTEAFF.